This T cell receptor (beta chain) is drawn from a study of shared clonotypes between healthy human individuals. V was shortened by 2 bases and J by 3 bases, with 14 bases between the two germline ends. Germline values: CDR1 MNHNY, CDR2 SVGAGI (reference sequence). This CDR3 region has 15 residues. The protocol was immunoSEQ multiplex PCR, while the TCRdb copy is restricted to in-frame clones and leaves out a portion. The table shows a few hundred thousand clones, with roughly 97% occurring only once. Recent acute infections and vaccinations were absent in the healthy HIV-negative adult donors. The rearrangement links TRBV6-6 to TRBJ2-7; perhaps TRBD1 as D (5 bases). The sample was naive CD4+ T cells sorted from blood. The subset here: CD45RA+ positively selected. The source is a young woman in good health. The CDR3 region has the DNA TGTGCCAGCAGTTACATCGCAGGGTTTTACTACGAGCAGTACTTC. Encoded protein: CASSYIAGFYYEQYF.